This T cell receptor (beta chain) was profiled in a study of T-cell memory formation after mild COVID-19. The V gene end was trimmed by 10 bases and the J gene end by 5 bases; junction bases not matched to a gene: 7. Germline lookup yields CDR1 KGHDR and CDR2 SFDVKD. The CDR3 length is 13 residues. This clonotype turned up a few times. The target antigen is unknown. General study points: The finding that pre-infection memory included some responding clones suggested that cross-reactive memory joined. Shrinking CD4+ clones were chiefly CM and EM; CD8+ ones were chiefly EMRA.

Employing constant-segment primers, 5'RACE generated TCR alpha and TCR beta cDNA libraries bearing sample barcodes and UMIs. Each CDR3 protein gets one entry after TCRdb re-called the 5' RACE reads with MiXCR. The data contain about 130,000 distinct CDR3 sequences, over 15% of them seen just once; the ten biggest clones take up over 4%. Sample: PBMCs or a T cell subset sorted from them (not recorded which). This chain joins TRBV24-1 and TRBJ2-5; 9 bases agree with TRBD1. This TCR derives from a man between 18 and 29 years old who had mild COVID-19 (a few samples of this study predate the infection). Cell type and time point are not known. CDR3: CATSTGGGETQYF. CDR3 DNA: TGTGCCACAAGTACAGGGGGCGGGGAGACCCAGTACTTC.